These 5 T cell receptor beta chains originate from one sample sequenced in a study of cytomegalovirus exposure and HLA in healthy donors. The PCR made use of 60 Vbeta and 13 Jbeta primers. The method was immunoSEQ multiplex PCR; TCRdb's version includes in-frame clones alone and lacks a portion of them. The repertoire consists of about 170,000 clones, with just over 70% occurring once and the leading ten covering around 2.3%. Sequencing input: PBMCs. The receptors shown here come from a human donor in good health.

This chain joins TRBV2 and TRBJ1-1; TRBD1 is a possible D gene (6 bases). The CDR3 runs 12 residues. From germline, CDR1 is SNHLY and CDR2 FYNNEI. The chain's CDR3 is CAKGGMNTEAFF. The CDR3 nucleotides are TGTGCTAAAGGGGGAATGAACACTGAAGCTTTCTTT.

A few counts support this clone. The chain has TRBV30 and TRBJ1-5, with TRBD1 identical over 9 bases. CDR3 length: 14 amino acids. The trim removed 0 bases at V and 7 bases at J, leaving 4 bases unmatched. Germline CDR1 reads GTSNPN; CDR2 reads SVGIG (reference sequence). The CDR3 loop reads CAWSVLDRGQPQHF. CDR3 sequence (DNA): TGTGCCTGGAGTGTACTGGACAGGGGACAGCCCCAGCATTTT.

The chain has TRBV29-1 and TRBJ1-1, with 9 bases identical to TRBD1. Germline loops: CDR1 SQVTM, CDR2 ANQGSEA. Trimming cost V 1 base and J 5 bases; bases outside gene matches: 8. The CDR3 has 15 residues. The CDR3 loop is CSVEGAGTGYTEAFF. In DNA form, the CDR3 reads TGCAGCGTTGAAGGAGCCGGGACAGGGTATACTGAAGCTTTCTTT.

The chain joins TRBV7-9 to TRBJ2-7; D might be TRBD1 (6 bases). The CDR3 runs 14 residues. Germline values: CDR1 SEHNR, CDR2 FQNEAQ (reference sequence). V was pared by 0 bases and J by 3 bases, with 9 bases between. CDR3 coding DNA: TGTGCCAGCAGCTTAGCGAACAGGGACTACGAGCAGTACTTC. Its translation: CASSLANRDYEQYF.

The rearrangement links TRBV7-9 to TRBJ2-1, with D unresolved. The CDR3 extends over 14 amino acids. Germline-derived CDR1 and CDR2 are SEHNR and FQNEAQ (reference sequence). Trimming pared 3 bases from V and 9 bases from J, leaving 15 bases between. The CDR3, as DNA: TGTGCCAGCAGCTTCGATGGCCGCGCGGCTGAGCAGTTCTTC. Protein sequence: CASSFDGRAAEQFF.